Detailed here is one T cell receptor beta chain. Some clones are missing from TCRdb's copy, which holds only in-frame ones; the method was immunoSEQ multiplex PCR. The sample consists of 150,000 to 200,000 clones, around 90% of them appearing once. The data are from a study of control samples from healthy donors and cancer patients. This clonotype was sampled from a man aged 25 to 45 in good health. Sequencing was done on a sample of blood.

Here the CDR3 DNA reads TGTGCCAGCAGCGTAGAGCCAGGCTCCTATAATTCACCCCTCCACTTT. Translated, it gives CASSVEPGSYNSPLHF. V is TRBV9 and J is TRBJ1-6; no firm D call. Germline values: CDR1 SGDLS, CDR2 YYNGEE. The CDR3 covers 16 residues. Trimming took 0 bases from V and 0 from J, leaving 7 bases between them.